This TCR beta chain stems from a study of technical replicates of blood from several donors. Germline-derived CDR1 and CDR2 are SEHNR and FQNEAQ (reference sequence). V lost 5 bases, J lost 2 bases, and 7 bases lay in between. The CDR3 loop spans 13 amino acids. TCRdb's table, derived via immunoSEQ multiplex PCR, lists solely in-frame clones and lacks some. The repertoire holds tens of thousands of clones, approximately 95% seen once, with less than 0.3% in the top ten. The receptor was isolated from a human donor in good health. The rearrangement joins TRBV7-9 to TRBJ1-3; no firm D call. Sequencing was carried out using T cells isolated from PBMCs. The CDR3 DNA reads as TGTGCCAGCAGCCTAGATACTGGAAACACCATATATTTT. Its translation: CASSLDTGNTIYF.